The 17 T cell receptor beta chains below all came from one sample that was sequenced in a study of blood T cell repertoires in COVID-19. Assay: immunoSEQ multiplex PCR; the TCRdb copy retains only in-frame clones and omits some. The repertoire consists of 190,000 or so clones, with around 85% occurring once and the leading ten covering roughly 13%. The material sequenced was peripheral blood. The origin of the receptors is a man aged 45-60 years who had recovered from COVID-19.

This clone occurred once. The rearrangement uses TRBV28 and TRBJ2-1; possibly TRBD2 for D (5 bases). Germline loops: CDR1 MDHEN, CDR2 SYDVKM. Deletions cut 5 bases from V and 5 bases from J, with 16 bases between. CDR3 length: 15 amino acids. The CDR3 loop reads CASSLPGSTNNEQFF. DNA for the CDR3: TGTGCCAGCAGTCTCCCGGGGTCCACGAACAATGAGCAGTTCTTC. The entire variable domain, with the rest obtained from reference TRBV28 and TRBJ2-1, is as follows: DVKVTQSSRYLVKRTGEKVFLECVQDMDHENMFWYRQDPGLGLRLIYFSYDVKMKEKGDIPEGYSVSREKKERFSLILESASTNQTSMYLCASSLPGSTNNEQFFGPGTRLTVL.

The V gene is TRBV7-6, the J gene TRBJ2-2, with TRBD2 matching over 13 bases. The ends lost 3 bases at V and 3 bases at J; junction bases unmatched: 10. Germline V lookup: CDR1 SGHVS, CDR2 FNYEAQ. The CDR3 runs 19 residues. CDR3 nucleotide sequence: TGTGCCAGCAGCTTCCCGACTAGCGGGAGGCCGCGGGACACCGGGGAGCTGTTTTTT. Amino acid sequence: CASSFPTSGRPRDTGELFF.

This clone was counted a few times. The chain recombines TRBV5-8 with TRBJ1-1, with D unresolved. The CDR3 totals 11 residues. CDR1 and CDR2 from the germline V gene are SGHTS and YDEGEE. Trimming removed 6 bases from V and 9 bases from J, with 12 bases in between. Here the CDR3 DNA reads TGTGCCAGCACCCTGTGGGCGCAAGCTTTCTTT. It encodes CASTLWAQAFF.

The chain uses TRBV6-2 or TRBV6-3 and TRBJ1-4, with D unresolved. The germline V and J ends were trimmed by 6 bases and 10 bases, with 15 bases remaining between them. The CDR3 has 13 amino acids. In germline, CDR1 is MNHEY, CDR2 SVGEGT. CDR3: CASSLKISVKLFF. The CDR3 DNA sequence: TGTGCCAGCAGCTTGAAGATTTCGGTAAAACTGTTTTTT.

This clone appeared once. The chain is built from TRBV5-1 and TRBJ1-3; the match to TRBD1 covers 8 bases. With V trimmed by 2 bases and J by 0 bases, 1 base remained unmatched. Looked up from germline, CDR1 is SGHRS and CDR2 is YFSETQ. This CDR3 is 15 amino acids long. DNA of the CDR3: TGCGCCAGCAGCTTTGACAGGGGCTCTGGAAACACCATATATTTT. Residues: CASSFDRGSGNTIYF. Full variable domain (missing parts from reference TRBV5-1 and TRBJ1-3): KAGVTQTPRYLIKTRGQQVTLSCSPISGHRSVSWYQQTPGQGLQFLFEYFSETQRNKGNFPGRFSGRQFSNSRSEMNVSTLELGDSALYLCASSFDRGSGNTIYFGEGSWLTVV.

This clone was picked up many times. J is TRBJ1-3 and V is TRBV2; TRBD1 is a possible D gene (5 bases). The CDR3 spans 17 residues. Trimming took off 3 bases at V and 0 bases at J, with 15 bases between the two ends. From germline, CDR1 is SNHLY and CDR2 FYNNEI. For the CDR3, the DNA is TGTGCCAGCAGTGACTTGGGGACTCTCAACTCTGGAAACACCATATATTTT. Its protein product is CASSDLGTLNSGNTIYF.

This rearrangement joins TRBV19 to TRBJ2-1; the D gene is possibly TRBD1 (6 bases). CDR1 and CDR2 (germline): LNHDA, SQIVND (reference sequence). Between the trimmed V and J ends, which lost 4 bases and 4 bases, there was a span of 11 bases. The CDR3 is 14 amino acids. For the CDR3, the DNA is TGTGCCAGTAGTAGCTTAGGGGGATACAATGAGCAGTTCTTC. It translates to CASSSLGGYNEQFF.

CDR3 nucleotides: TGTGCCTGGAGTGTACTCTCGGGAGTCATTGCAGATACGCAGTATTTT. As protein: CAWSVLSGVIADTQYF. The chain is built from TRBV30 and TRBJ2-3, with a possible D match to TRBD2 (6 bases). Germline CDR1 GTSNPN, CDR2 SVGIG (reference sequence). This CDR3 spans 16 amino acids. The V end was cut by 0 bases, the J end by 4 bases, with 17 bases between.

This CDR3 reads CASSLSISGINEQFF. The DNA of the CDR3 is TGTGCCAGCAGTTTATCGATTAGCGGGATCAATGAGCAGTTCTTC. The chain uses TRBV27 and TRBJ2-1; 8 bases map to TRBD2. The CDR3 has 15 residues. Germline V lookup: CDR1 MNHEY, CDR2 SMNVEV (reference sequence). Unmatched junction bases numbered 4, after V lost 0 bases and J lost 6 bases.

This clone occurred once. The chain uses TRBV19 and TRBJ2-1; 13 bases line up with TRBD2. V lost 6 bases and J lost 8; bases outside the gene matches: 7. This CDR3 has 15 amino acids. Germline CDR1 reads LNHDA; CDR2 reads SQIVND (reference sequence). CDR3 region: CASRSGTSGIDEQFF. The CDR3 coding sequence is TGTGCCAGTAGGTCCGGGACTAGCGGGATTGATGAGCAGTTCTTC.

The CDR3 loop reads CASTNYNEQFF. The CDR3 bases are TGTGCCAGCACCAACTACAATGAGCAGTTCTTC. The chain uses TRBV5-8 and TRBJ2-1; D remains unclear. Trimming cost V 6 bases and J 3 bases, with 4 bases left between them. CDR1 SGHTS and CDR2 YDEGEE come from the germline V gene. The CDR3 totals 11 residues.

The chain carries TRBV5-6 and TRBJ2-1, with D perhaps matching TRBD2 (6 bases). The germline V and J ends were trimmed by 3 bases and 4 bases, with 14 bases remaining between them. The CDR3 has 15 amino acids. Germline CDR1 is SGHDT and CDR2 is YYEEEE. CDR3: CASSSGGTPYNEQFF. CDR3 bases: TGTGCCAGCAGCTCAGGCGGGACGCCTTACAATGAGCAGTTCTTC. Variable domain in full (rest from reference TRBV5-6 and TRBJ2-1): DAGVTQSPTHLIKTRGQQVTLRCSPKSGHDTVSWYQQALGQGPQFIFQYYEEEERQRGNFPDRFSGHQFPNYSSELNVNALLLGDSALYLCASSSGGTPYNEQFFGPGTRLTVL.

This sequence joins TRBV7-2 and TRBJ1-1; D uncertain. Per the germline V gene, CDR1 is SGHTA and CDR2 is FQGNSA. Between the trimmed V and J ends, which lost 4 bases and 5 bases, there was a span of 17 bases. The CDR3 length is 15 residues. The CDR3 region is CASSSQGGRRTEAFF. The CDR3 coding sequence is TGTGCCAGCAGCTCCCAAGGAGGGCGAAGAACTGAAGCTTTCTTT.

Written as DNA, the CDR3 is TGTGCCAGCAGCTTAGTCAACCGCGGGTCTAACAATGAGCAGTTCTTC. Protein sequence: CASSLVNRGSNNEQFF. The V gene is TRBV11-1, the J gene TRBJ2-1, with D perhaps TRBD2 (5 bases). Trimming took off 1 base at V and 5 bases at J, with 15 bases between the two ends. The CDR3 runs to 16 residues. Germline V gives CDR1 SGHAT, CDR2 FQDESV (reference sequence).

This clone was seen just once. The rearrangement links TRBV28 to TRBJ2-7; D possibly corresponds to TRBD1 (6 bases). There are 14 residues in the CDR3. Trimming pared 5 bases from V and 2 bases from J, leaving 13 bases between. In germline, CDR1 is MDHEN, CDR2 SYDVKM. The CDR3 bases are TGTGCCAGCAGTATACAGGGACCAGCCTACGAGCAGTACTTC. Protein: CASSIQGPAYEQYF.

The rearrangement joins TRBV7-3 to TRBJ2-5; D is unresolved. Germline CDR1 and CDR2: SGHTA and FQGTGA. The ends were cut back, 1 base at V and 4 bases at J, with 7 bases in the middle. The CDR3 totals 13 residues. The CDR3 loop reads CASSLNIAETQYF. Here the CDR3 DNA reads TGTGCCAGCAGCTTAAACATAGCAGAGACCCAGTACTTC.

The chain carries TRBV7-9 and TRBJ1-1; tentative D call: TRBD1 (5 bases). There are 15 residues in the CDR3. The germline V gene has CDR1 SEHNR and CDR2 FQNEAQ (reference sequence). Trimming shortened V by 5 bases and J by 4 bases, and 17 bases separated the two germline ends. The DNA of the CDR3 is TGTGCCAGCAGCCCAAACGGGGGTTATAGCACTGAAGCTTTCTTT. Protein sequence: CASSPNGGYSTEAFF.